This TCR beta chain was observed in a study of blood T cell repertoires in COVID-19. Study context: Sample material is recorded as cDNA or gDNA derived from T cells, B-cell-depleted T cells, or PBMCs.

Germline V gives CDR1 GTSNPN, CDR2 SVGIG (reference sequence). V lost 3 bases, J lost 0 bases, and 8 bases lay in between. CDR3 length: 13 amino acids. In the original analysis: It was from reference gene primer amplification that nucleated cell counts were estimated. Some clones are missing from TCRdb's copy, which holds only in-frame ones; the method was immunoSEQ multiplex PCR. Clone size and V and J calls were adopted from that table, with D and trimming inferred from the DNA. There are some 320,000 clones in the sample; 75% to 85% occur only once, and around 7.2% lies in the top ten. A remark on this clone: The identical CDR3 is also encoded by other nucleotide sequences in the sample.

The V and J genes are TRBV30 and TRBJ1-1; a weak D match, TRBD1 (6 bases). Sequenced input: peripheral blood. The sequence derives from a human donor in a cohort sampled during active COVID-19. Here the CDR3 reads CAWSQGMNTEAFF. In nucleotides, the CDR3 is TGTGCCTGGAGCCAGGGGATGAACACTGAAGCTTTCTTT.